This T cell receptor beta chain derives from a study of shared clonotypes between healthy human individuals. The V and J ends lost 8 bases and 7 bases respectively, with 6 bases between them. This CDR3 comprises 11 residues. Germline-derived CDR1 and CDR2 are MNHNS and SASEGT. This clone appeared a few times. The data were produced by immunoSEQ multiplex PCR, yet TCRdb's version contains in-frame clones alone and is incomplete. The sample contains around 320,000 clones, about nine tenths of which appear only once. Source material: memory CD8+ T cells sorted from blood. Subset indicated: CD45RO+ cells pooled with CCR7-negative TemRA cells. The V gene is TRBV6-1, the J gene TRBJ1-6; D remains ambiguous. This sequence was found in a man between 18 and 29 years old in good health. The CDR3 sequence: CASGGNSPLHF. CDR3 DNA sequence: TGTGCCAGCGGAGGGAATTCACCCCTCCACTTT.